This TCR beta chain originates from a study of blood T cell repertoires in COVID-19. Study-level information: Some COVID-19 samples were acute and others convalescent; all came from the United States, Italy and Spain. The cDNA or gDNA used as material had been derived from T cells, B-cell-depleted T cells, or PBMCs.

As handled by the study authors: Amplifying reference gene primers gave estimates of nucleated cell counts. Sequencing used immunoSEQ multiplex PCR; TCRdb keeps in-frame clones, though not all of them. V, J and clone size are taken as reported in that table, and D and trimming were inferred from the DNA itself. The table lists just under 150,000 clones, roughly 90% of them singletons. This clone was observed once. The receptor's source is a woman between 45 and 65 years old with acute or convalescent COVID-19. Sequenced sample: peripheral blood.

DNA of the CDR3: TGTGCCAGCAGCTTAGAGGTAGCGGGCCTCCCCTACGAGCAGTACTTC. Protein product: CASSLEVAGLPYEQYF. V usage is TRBV7-8 and J usage is TRBJ2-7; TRBD2 agrees at 7 bases. V shed 1 base, J shed 2 bases, and the junction held 8 bases outside the gene matches. Germline V gene lookup returns CDR1 SGHVS and CDR2 FQNEAQ. This CDR3 has 16 amino acids.